One sample yielded the 21 T cell receptor beta chains listed below, sequenced in a study of blood T cell repertoires in COVID-19. Sequencing was performed with immunoSEQ multiplex PCR; in TCRdb, only in-frame clones are kept and a portion is missing. The table has 150,000 to 200,000 clones, 75% to 90% seen once; the top ten hold approximately 11%. Material for sequencing was peripheral blood. Receptor source: a human donor in a cohort sampled during active COVID-19.

This chain uses TRBV18 with TRBJ1-5, with 9 bases that match TRBD1. Germline V lookup: CDR1 KGHSH, CDR2 LQKENI. This CDR3 region has 16 residues. Trimming cost V 4 bases and J 7 bases; bases outside gene matches: 11. CDR3 DNA: TGTGCCAGCTCACGGTCCCGGGACAGGGTCGGGCAGCCCCAGCATTTT. Amino acid sequence: CASSRSRDRVGQPQHF. The whole variable domain, filled in from reference TRBV18 and TRBJ1-5, reads NAGVMQNPRHLVRRRGQEARLRCSPMKGHSHVYWYRQLPEEGLKFMVYLQKENIIDESGMPKERFSAEFPKEGPSILRIQQVVRGDSAAYFCASSRSRDRVGQPQHFGDGTRLSIL.

This clone was counted a single time. This rearrangement joins TRBV19 to TRBJ2-2; D remains unclear. With 7 bases removed from V and 4 bases from J, the gap between germline ends came to 10 bases. This CDR3 is 13 amino acids long. Germline CDR1 and CDR2: LNHDA and SQIVND (reference sequence). The CDR3 DNA reads as TGTGCCAGTAACTATGGGTCCACCGGGGAGCTGTTTTTT. Its translation is CASNYGSTGELFF.

The genes are TRBV19 and TRBJ1-1, with 8 bases aligning to TRBD1. This CDR3 has 14 amino acids. CDR1 LNHDA and CDR2 SQIVND come from the germline V gene (reference sequence). Trimming took 2 bases from V and 2 from J; bases not matched to a gene: 1. The CDR3 sequence is CASSITGGNTEAFF. The DNA of the CDR3 is TGTGCCAGTAGTATAACAGGGGGTAACACTGAAGCTTTCTTT.

The V call is TRBV7-9, the J call TRBJ1-1; tentatively, D is TRBD1 (6 bases). V dropped 1 base and J dropped 11 bases, with 14 bases sitting between them. The CDR3 length is 13 residues. Per germline, CDR1 SEHNR and CDR2 FQNEAQ (reference sequence). As DNA, the CDR3 is TGTGCCAGCAGCTTAGTCGACAGGAGGAGCGCTTTCTTT. Translation: CASSLVDRRSAFF.

V and J are TRBV2 and TRBJ2-7; D is unclear. Germline V gene sequence: CDR1 SNHLY, CDR2 FYNNEI. Trimming left V 8 bases short and J 1 base short, with 9 bases between. The CDR3 runs to 12 residues. CDR3 loop: CASSDGSYEQYF. As DNA, the CDR3 is TGTGCCAGCTCCGACGGGTCCTACGAGCAGTACTTC.

The CDR3 nucleotides are TGTGCCAGCAGCTCGCTCGGGACTAGCGGAGCCTACGAGCAGTACTTC. Amino acid sequence: CASSSLGTSGAYEQYF. The rearrangement links TRBV7-8 to TRBJ2-7, with TRBD2 identical over 11 bases. Trimming at V came to 4 bases and at J to 2 bases, leaving 7 bases not matched to a gene. The CDR3 is made up of 16 amino acids. CDR1 and CDR2 from the germline V gene are SGHVS and FQNEAQ.

The V and J genes are TRBV29-1 and TRBJ2-1; a possible D gene is TRBD1 (6 bases). CDR3 length: 13 residues. V lost 4 bases and J 7 bases, leaving 14 bases between the germline ends. Germline values: CDR1 SQVTM, CDR2 ANQGSEA. CDR3 DNA sequence: TGCAGCGTTGGAAGACAGGTCAGTAATGAGCAGTTCTTC. This encodes CSVGRQVSNEQFF.

The CDR3 DNA reads TGTGCCAGCAGACCCAGGGCCTTCTCTGGAAACACCATATATTTT. This codes for CASRPRAFSGNTIYF. The chain uses TRBV27 and TRBJ1-3; the D gene is possibly TRBD1 (5 bases). CDR1 MNHEY and CDR2 SMNVEV come from the germline V gene (reference sequence). The CDR3 is made up of 15 amino acids. Trimming removed 6 bases from V and 0 bases from J, with 12 bases in between.

The chain links TRBV6-5 to TRBJ1-3, with D perhaps matching TRBD1 (6 bases). This CDR3 has 15 amino acids. Germline lookup yields CDR1 MNHEY and CDR2 SVGAGI. V dropped 4 bases and J dropped 3 bases, with 13 bases sitting between them. The chain's CDR3 is CASSLGGGSGNTIYF. The CDR3 region has the DNA TGTGCCAGCAGTTTGGGGGGGGGCAGTGGAAACACCATATATTTT.

The rearrangement joins TRBV9 to TRBJ2-5, with 9 bases aligning to TRBD2. Germline V gives CDR1 SGDLS, CDR2 YYNGEE. The CDR3 loop spans 15 amino acids. J lost 2 bases, V lost 4 bases, and 6 bases had no gene match. The CDR3 reads CASSPMTSGQETQYF. The DNA of the CDR3 is TGTGCCAGCAGCCCAATGACTAGCGGACAAGAGACCCAGTACTTC.

This clone has just a few counts. This chain links TRBV7-2 with TRBJ1-6; the match to TRBD1 covers 9 bases. The ends lost 2 bases at V and 9 bases at J; junction bases unmatched: 8. Germline V gene lookup returns CDR1 SGHTA and CDR2 FQGNSA. This CDR3 has 16 residues. CDR3 in amino acids: CASSLTGQGYGSPLHF. CDR3 in DNA: TGTGCCAGCAGCTTAACGGGACAGGGTTATGGTTCACCCCTCCACTTT.

This chain links TRBV7-2 with TRBJ1-5; D ambiguous. The ends were cut back, 3 bases at V and 0 bases at J, with 6 bases in the middle. Per germline, CDR1 SGHTA and CDR2 FQGNSA. The CDR3 runs 14 residues. The DNA of the CDR3 is TGTGCCAGCAGCTTTTACGGTAGCAATCAGCCCCAGCATTTT. This encodes CASSFYGSNQPQHF.

The V and J genes are TRBV30 and TRBJ1-1; no reliable D call. The CDR3 spans 13 residues. Germline CDR1 reads GTSNPN; CDR2 reads SVGIG (reference sequence). Trimming removed 0 bases at V and 4 bases at J, with 9 bases between. The CDR3 DNA reads as TGTGCCTGGAGTGTATATCGGGGCACTGAAGCTTTCTTT. Its translation is CAWSVYRGTEAFF.

The V gene is TRBV10-3, the J gene TRBJ1-5, with D unclear. The V gene's germline CDR1 is ENHRY and CDR2 SYGVKD. The CDR3 is made up of 12 amino acids. Trimming took 6 bases from V and 3 from J, leaving 6 bases between them. CDR3 sequence (DNA): TGTGCCATCAGGCAGGACAATCAGCCCCAGCATTTT. Translation: CAIRQDNQPQHF.

Many counts were recorded for this clone. The V gene is TRBV9, the J gene TRBJ2-3; the match to TRBD2 covers 12 bases. This CDR3 is built from 15 residues. Per the germline V gene, CDR1 is SGDLS and CDR2 is YYNGEE. J gave up 4 bases and V 4 bases, and 4 bases lay outside the gene matches. The CDR3 DNA follows: TGTGCCAGCAGCTTGACTAGCGGGAGCGCAGATACGCAGTATTTT. Translated: CASSLTSGSADTQYF.

The chain recombines TRBV12-5 with TRBJ2-5; D unclear. Germline-derived CDR1 and CDR2 are LGHNT and FRNRAP. V shed 1 base and J shed 5 bases, with 11 bases lying between them. The CDR3 runs 14 residues. This chain's CDR3 is CASGLEVAAETQYF. DNA for the CDR3: TGTGCTAGTGGTTTGGAGGTGGCAGCGGAGACCCAGTACTTC.

The chain combines TRBV7-8 with TRBJ1-2; D is perhaps TRBD1 (5 bases). V shed 5 bases and J shed 5 bases, with 12 bases lying between them. The CDR3 runs to 13 residues. Germline CDR1 is SGHVS and CDR2 is FQNEAQ. The CDR3 bases are TGTGCCAGCAGCCCGCCGGGACTTTATGGCTACACCTTC. Its protein is CASSPPGLYGYTF.

This rearrangement joins TRBV6-5 to TRBJ1-5; unclear D gene. The CDR3 length is 11 residues. Germline V lookup: CDR1 MNHEY, CDR2 SVGAGI. Deletions cut 7 bases from V and 7 bases from J, with 8 bases between. CDR3 amino acids: CASIYRQPQHF. Written as DNA, the CDR3 is TGTGCCAGCATATACCGGCAGCCCCAGCATTTT.

A few counts support this clone. V usage is TRBV27 and J usage is TRBJ2-7, with D unclear. V was cut by 3 bases and J by 6 bases, with 12 bases left in between. CDR3 length: 13 residues. The V gene's germline CDR1 is MNHEY and CDR2 SMNVEV (reference sequence). The CDR3 reads CASSFSLWSEQYF. The DNA for the CDR3 is TGTGCCAGCAGTTTTAGTTTATGGAGCGAGCAGTACTTC.

The rearrangement links TRBV7-9 to TRBJ2-2, with 8 positions matching TRBD2. V lost 3 bases, J lost 5 bases, and 5 bases stayed unmatched. The CDR3 extends over 15 amino acids. The germline gives CDR1 SEHNR, CDR2 FQNEAQ (reference sequence). Here the CDR3 reads CASSLAGTRTGELFF. CDR3 sequence (DNA): TGTGCCAGCAGCTTGGCCGGGACTAGAACCGGGGAGCTGTTTTTT.

V and J are TRBV5-8 and TRBJ1-2; 8 bases are shared with TRBD1. The V gene's germline CDR1 is SGHTS and CDR2 YDEGEE. This CDR3 has 17 amino acids. V was pared by 3 bases and J by 8 bases, with 18 bases of the junction left unmatched. The CDR3 here is CASSSGGQDHHSLGYTF. In DNA, the CDR3 is TGTGCCAGCAGCTCGGGGGGACAGGATCATCACAGCCTCGGCTACACCTTC.